This entry lists 25 T cell receptor beta chains sequenced from one sample in a study of early T cells in non-severe SARS-CoV-2 infection. TCRdb used MiXCR to reprocess the 5' RACE reads, holding one entry per CDR3 protein. The table records 30,000 or so distinct CDR3 sequences, more than 3.5% of them present only once. Sequenced: whole blood. These receptors were taken from an adult who was a healthcare worker with PCR-confirmed SARS-CoV-2 infection or an uninfected control (not recorded which).

This clonotype has more than one count but fewer than ten. This chain connects TRBV12-3 or TRBV12-4 to TRBJ2-7; the D gene is possibly TRBD1 (5 bases). The CDR3 length is 14 residues. The V and J ends lost 6 bases and 7 bases respectively, with 19 bases between them. CDR3: CASSPGARGTEQYF. In nucleotides, the CDR3 is TGTGCCAGCAGCCCTGGCGCAAGGGGCACTGAGCAGTACTTC.

The rearrangement links TRBV19 to TRBJ1-2; 8 bases fit TRBD1. The V gene end was trimmed by 6 bases and the J gene end by 0 bases; junction bases not matched to a gene: 3. Germline V gives CDR1 LNHDA, CDR2 SQIVND (reference sequence). The CDR3 runs 14 residues. The CDR3 spells CASSGTGPNYGYTF. CDR3 bases: TGTGCCAGTAGCGGGACAGGTCCTAACTATGGCTACACCTTC.

This clonotype was counted at least ten times. This chain joins TRBV6-4 and TRBJ2-1, with 7 bases that match TRBD2. CDR1 MRHNA and CDR2 SNTAGT come from the germline V gene. There are 18 residues in the CDR3. V trimming: 2 bases; J trimming: 1 base; junction bases outside the gene matches: 11. This CDR3 reads CASSDRSGVGRSYNEQFF. The CDR3 DNA reads TGTGCCAGCAGTGACCGAAGCGGGGTGGGGAGATCCTACAATGAGCAGTTCTTC.

This clonotype was recorded many times. The rearrangement uses TRBV9 and TRBJ2-3; D may correspond to TRBD1 or TRBD2 (5 bases each). Looked up from germline, CDR1 is SGDLS and CDR2 is YYNGEE. Between the trimmed V and J ends, which lost 0 bases and 6 bases, there was a span of 14 bases. This CDR3 is built from 15 residues. The CDR3: CASSVDGDPADTQYF. In DNA, the CDR3 is TGTGCCAGCAGCGTAGATGGGGACCCTGCGGATACGCAGTATTTT.

This clonotype has a handful of counts. The chain carries TRBV3-1 and TRBJ1-5; D is unclear. Germline V CDR1 and CDR2: LGHDT, YNNKEL (reference sequence). Trimming pared 1 base from V and 1 base from J, leaving 8 bases between. The CDR3 consists of 15 residues. The CDR3: CASSQGVGSNQPQHF. DNA of the CDR3: TGTGCCAGCAGCCAAGGAGTTGGGAGCAATCAGCCCCAGCATTTT. Drawing the rest from reference TRBV3-1 and TRBJ1-5, the complete variable domain is DTAVSQTPKYLVTQMGNDKSIKCEQNLGHDTMYWYKQDSKKFLKIMFSYNNKELIINETVPNRFSPKSPDKAHLNLHINSLELGDSAVYFCASSQGVGSNQPQHFGDGTRLSIL.

The gene calls are TRBV6-1 and TRBJ2-5; 11 bases match TRBD1. The CDR3 runs to 16 residues. Germline V gene data show CDR1 as MNHNS and CDR2 as SASEGT. The V segment lost 3 bases and the J segment 3 bases; nucleotides outside the gene matches: 6. The CDR3 nucleotides are TGTGCCAGCAGTGATTTTTGGACAGGGGGCGAAGAGACCCAGTACTTC. Translating it yields CASSDFWTGGEETQYF.

This chain connects TRBV10-2 to TRBJ1-1, with a weak D call TRBD1 (5 bases). Germline-derived CDR1 and CDR2 are WSHSY and SAAADI. V gave up 2 bases and J gave up 0 bases, with 7 bases separating them. The CDR3 length is 14 residues. The CDR3 DNA is TGCGCCAGCAGTGAGCAGGGCATGAACACTGAAGCTTTCTTT. Residues: CASSEQGMNTEAFF.

This clonotype was seen repeatedly, ten times or more. The rearrangement joins TRBV5-1 to TRBJ2-3, with D unclear. Germline loops: CDR1 SGHRS, CDR2 YFSETQ. This CDR3 is 14 amino acids long. Trimming stripped 2 bases from V and 6 bases from J, with 13 bases between. CDR3 coding DNA: TGCGCCAGCAGCTTCCGCCAAACCCCGGATACGCAGTATTTT. This translates into CASSFRQTPDTQYF.

This clonotype was picked up many times. The V gene is TRBV10-3, the J gene TRBJ2-7; D is unclear. V lost 0 bases and J 2 bases, leaving 11 bases between the germline ends. Germline V lookup: CDR1 ENHRY, CDR2 SYGVKD. CDR3 size: 15 residues. The CDR3 nucleotides read TGTGCCATCAGTGAGTCCGACGACCTTCCCTACGAGCAGTACTTC. This encodes CAISESDDLPYEQYF.

This clonotype was seen more than once but under ten times. This rearrangement joins TRBV3-1 to TRBJ1-1; tentative D call: TRBD1 (6 bases). Germline CDR1 is LGHDT and CDR2 is YNNKEL (reference sequence). V was clipped by 0 bases and J by 1 base, with 15 bases between them. The CDR3 is 17 residues long. CDR3 protein: CASSQEGRGGKNTEAFF. CDR3 bases: TGTGCCAGCAGCCAAGAAGGCAGGGGCGGGAAGAACACTGAAGCTTTCTTT.

The sample holds many counts of this clonotype. The chain is built from TRBV20-1 and TRBJ2-3, with 11 nucleotides matching TRBD2. Germline loops: CDR1 DFQATT, CDR2 SNEGSKA (reference sequence). V was clipped by 6 bases and J by 4 bases; unmatched bases: 6. This CDR3 is built from 14 residues. The CDR3 here is CSASSGRAADTQYF. CDR3 DNA sequence: TGCAGTGCAAGTAGCGGGAGGGCAGCAGATACGCAGTATTTT.

In its sample, this clonotype was seen many times. V is TRBV6-5 and J is TRBJ1-5, with 9 nucleotides matching TRBD1. The V gene's germline CDR1 is MNHEY and CDR2 SVGAGI. V was clipped by 6 bases and J by 4 bases; unmatched bases: 7. This CDR3 spans 15 amino acids. CDR3 region: CASSRKQGANQPQHF. CDR3 sequence (DNA): TGTGCCAGCAGCCGAAAACAGGGGGCGAATCAGCCCCAGCATTTT.

Ten or more counts support this clonotype. The chain carries TRBV6-1 and TRBJ2-7, with D perhaps TRBD1 (5 bases). This CDR3 is built from 14 residues. V lost 5 bases, J lost 5 bases, and 16 bases lay in between. Germline V gene lookup returns CDR1 MNHNS and CDR2 SASEGT. The CDR3 here is CASSQSIGAHEQYF. CDR3 in DNA: TGTGCCAGCAGTCAGTCGATTGGGGCTCACGAGCAGTACTTC.

This clonotype was seen repeatedly, ten times or more. The chain joins TRBV12-3 or TRBV12-4 to TRBJ2-4; the D gene is possibly TRBD2 (7 bases). This CDR3 spans 17 amino acids. V dropped 5 bases and J dropped 6 bases, with 23 bases sitting between them. The CDR3 region is CASSTTLPGGHRNIQYF. The CDR3 DNA reads TGTGCCAGCAGTACAACCCTCCCCGGGGGGCACCGAAACATTCAGTACTTC.

This clonotype was recorded many times. The V and J genes are TRBV12-3 or TRBV12-4 and TRBJ1-2; D may be TRBD1 (5 bases). This CDR3 has 13 residues. V was trimmed by 3 bases and J by 2 bases, leaving 7 bases between them. The CDR3: CASSFGHNYGYTF. CDR3 nucleotides: TGTGCCAGCAGTTTTGGACACAACTATGGCTACACCTTC.

The V gene is TRBV6-6, the J gene TRBJ2-7, with 8 bases identical to TRBD1. This CDR3 is built from 14 residues. V dropped 2 bases and J dropped 5; count of bases not matched to a gene: 5. Germline V gene sequence: CDR1 MNHNY, CDR2 SVGAGI (reference sequence). The CDR3 loop reads CASSYRVTGDEQYF. The CDR3 region has the DNA TGTGCCAGCAGTTACCGAGTGACAGGGGACGAGCAGTACTTC.

This clonotype was observed at least ten times. V gene TRBV18 combines with J gene TRBJ2-7; the D is unclear. This CDR3 region has 14 residues. Germline V CDR1 and CDR2: KGHSH, LQKENI. Trimming cost V 2 bases and J 3 bases, with 11 bases left between them. This CDR3 reads CASSPVPLLYEQYF. CDR3 bases: TGTGCCAGCTCACCAGTTCCCTTACTCTACGAGCAGTACTTC.

This clonotype has ten or more counts. The chain employs TRBV19 and TRBJ2-1; possibly TRBD2 for D (6 bases). There are 14 residues in the CDR3. CDR1 is LNHDA, CDR2 SQIVND, per germline (reference sequence). The V and J ends lost 5 bases and 8 bases respectively, with 16 bases between them. The CDR3 region has the DNA TGTGCCAGTAGTCCCGGTGCGGGATTTGATGAGCAGTTCTTC. Protein product: CASSPGAGFDEQFF.

This clonotype appeared many times. This chain uses TRBV20-1 with TRBJ2-7; TRBD2 agrees at 11 bases. V trimming: 6 bases; J trimming: 0 bases; junction bases outside the gene matches: 7. The CDR3 is made up of 15 amino acids. The germline V gene has CDR1 DFQATT and CDR2 SNEGSKA (reference sequence). DNA of the CDR3: TGCAGTGCAAAAGCCGGGACTAGCGGCTCCTACGAGCAGTACTTC. This encodes CSAKAGTSGSYEQYF.

The table lists this clonotype with many counts. The chain recombines TRBV11-2 with TRBJ2-5; perhaps TRBD2 as D (6 bases). CDR1 and CDR2 from the germline V gene are SGHAT and FQNNGV. With 5 bases removed from V and 7 bases from J, the gap between germline ends came to 11 bases. The CDR3 runs 12 residues. The CDR3 coding sequence is TGTGCCAGCAGCCCGGGGGTGGGGACCCAGTACTTC. It specifies CASSPGVGTQYF.

This chain links TRBV15 with TRBJ2-7; the D gene could be TRBD1 or TRBD2 (5 bases each). The CDR3 is made up of 15 amino acids. V was clipped by 1 base and J by 2 bases, with 12 bases between them. In germline, CDR1 is LNHNV, CDR2 YYDKDF (reference sequence). The CDR3 region has the DNA TGTGCCACCAGCAGAGCCGGGACCGGTACCTACGAGCAGTACTTC. Translation gives CATSRAGTGTYEQYF.

This clonotype showed up many times. The chain joins TRBV19 to TRBJ2-7, with D possibly being TRBD1 (5 bases). Per germline, CDR1 LNHDA and CDR2 SQIVND (reference sequence). V lost 5 bases and J lost 3, with 11 bases in between. The CDR3 contains 13 residues. The CDR3 DNA follows: TGTGCCAGTAGTTACGGACACAACTACGAGCAGTACTTC. Translated: CASSYGHNYEQYF.

This clonotype was seen repeatedly, ten times or more. The chain has TRBV29-1 and TRBJ2-2; the D gene is possibly TRBD2 (7 bases). Trimming cost V 4 bases and J 2 bases, with 8 bases left between them. The CDR3 runs to 13 residues. Germline V gene sequence: CDR1 SQVTM, CDR2 ANQGSEA. This CDR3 reads CSVGGGNTGELFF. CDR3 DNA: TGCAGCGTTGGCGGGGGCAACACCGGGGAGCTGTTTTTT.

There are many counts of this clonotype. The gene calls are TRBV20-1 and TRBJ1-1; D gene unclear. Germline V CDR1 and CDR2: DFQATT, SNEGSKA (reference sequence). CDR3 size: 11 residues. Between the trimmed V and J ends, which lost 6 bases and 7 bases, there was a span of 12 bases. In nucleotides, the CDR3 is TGCAGTGCACTAGAGGGATTTGAAGCTTTCTTT. The encoded protein is CSALEGFEAFF.

Ten or more counts support this clonotype. The chain links TRBV7-2 to TRBJ2-2, with 7 bases fitting TRBD2. This CDR3 is built from 18 residues. Germline V gene data show CDR1 as SGHTA and CDR2 as FQGNSA. V shed 5 bases, J shed 4 bases, and the junction held 16 bases outside the gene matches. The CDR3, as DNA: TGTGCCAGCAGCCGTCGCGCGACTAGCCGGGCCCTCACCGGGGAGCTGTTTTTT. Its protein product is CASSRRATSRALTGELFF.